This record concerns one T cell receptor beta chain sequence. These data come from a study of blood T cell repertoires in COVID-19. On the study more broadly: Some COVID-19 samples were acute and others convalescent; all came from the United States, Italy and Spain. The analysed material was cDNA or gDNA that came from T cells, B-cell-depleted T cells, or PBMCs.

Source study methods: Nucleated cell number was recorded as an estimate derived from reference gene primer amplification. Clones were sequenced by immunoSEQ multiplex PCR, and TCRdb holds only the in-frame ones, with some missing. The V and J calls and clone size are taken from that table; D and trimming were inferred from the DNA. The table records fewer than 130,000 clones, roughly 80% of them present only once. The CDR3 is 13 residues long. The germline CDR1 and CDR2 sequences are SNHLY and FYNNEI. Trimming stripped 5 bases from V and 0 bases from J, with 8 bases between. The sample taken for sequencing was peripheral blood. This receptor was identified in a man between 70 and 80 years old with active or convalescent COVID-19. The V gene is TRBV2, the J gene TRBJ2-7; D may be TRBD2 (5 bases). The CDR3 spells CASSSGFSYEQYF. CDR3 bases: TGTGCCAGCAGTAGCGGTTTCTCCTACGAGCAGTACTTC.